These T cell receptor beta chains were read from a single sample in a study of T cell responses to AZD1222 COVID-19 vaccine. Some clones are missing from TCRdb's copy, which holds only in-frame ones; the method was immunoSEQ multiplex PCR. This table holds 190,000 or so clones, more than 75% found once. The material sequenced was peripheral blood, taken 28 days after the second AZD1222 dose. Receptor source: an adult who received the AZD1222 COVID-19 vaccine. Both conserved end residues are part of each CDR3. Each record gives: V gene, J gene, clone size, D gene, CDR3 DNA, CDR3 protein. D genes are given only for firm matches. Only some rows state a clone size, as once, few, many or a class for expanded clones.

v_gene: TRBV19
j_gene: TRBJ2-5
abundance: .
d_gene: TRBD2
CDR3nt: TGTGCCAGTAGTAAACCGACTAGCGGCTCTGAGACCCAGTACTTC
CDR3aa: CASSKPTSGSETQYF

v_gene: TRBV27
j_gene: TRBJ1-5
abundance: .
d_gene: TRBD1
CDR3nt: TGTGCCAGCAGTCCGGGGACAGGGGGGCAGCCCCAGCATTTT
CDR3aa: CASSPGTGGQPQHF

v_gene: TRBV30
j_gene: TRBJ1-5
abundance: .
d_gene: .
CDR3nt: TGTGCCTGGAGTGAAAGGAGCAATCAGCCCCAGCATTTT
CDR3aa: CAWSERSNQPQHF

v_gene: TRBV19
j_gene: TRBJ2-7
abundance: .
d_gene: TRBD1
CDR3nt: TGTGCCAGTAGTCCCGGGACAGTCAGCGAGCAGTACTTC
CDR3aa: CASSPGTVSEQYF

v_gene: TRBV19
j_gene: TRBJ2-7
abundance: .
d_gene: .
CDR3nt: TGTGCCAGTGCCCCGGCGTTAAGCTCCTACGAGCAGTACTTC
CDR3aa: CASAPALSSYEQYF

v_gene: TRBV19
j_gene: TRBJ2-7
abundance: .
d_gene: .
CDR3nt: TGTGCCTCCGAGACGGGCTACGAGCAGTACTTC
CDR3aa: CASETGYEQYF

v_gene: TRBV19
j_gene: TRBJ1-2
abundance: .
d_gene: .
CDR3nt: TGTGCCTCCCAGTGGGGTAACTATGGCTACACCTTC
CDR3aa: CASQWGNYGYTF

v_gene: TRBV29-1
j_gene: TRBJ1-1
abundance: few
d_gene: TRBD1
CDR3nt: TGCAGCGTTGATGTTTTTGGACAGGGGTCCTACACTGAAGCTTTCTTT
CDR3aa: CSVDVFGQGSYTEAFF

v_gene: TRBV7-9
j_gene: TRBJ2-3
abundance: .
d_gene: .
CDR3nt: TGTGCCAGCACCAAAGGCTCTGACACAGATACGCAGTATTTT
CDR3aa: CASTKGSDTDTQYF

v_gene: TRBV7-9
j_gene: TRBJ2-1
abundance: .
d_gene: TRBD2
CDR3nt: TGTGCCAGCAGAGCGGGACTAGGGGACAATGAGCAGTTCTTC
CDR3aa: CASRAGLGDNEQFF

v_gene: TRBV28
j_gene: TRBJ2-7
abundance: once
d_gene: .
CDR3nt: TGTGCCAGCACCTATCAGGCGAATCCCTACGAGCAGTACTTC
CDR3aa: CASTYQANPYEQYF

v_gene: TRBV7-2
j_gene: TRBJ1-1
abundance: few
d_gene: TRBD1
CDR3nt: TGTGCCAGCAGCCTGGGACAGACGCTCAACACTGAAGCTTTCTTT
CDR3aa: CASSLGQTLNTEAFF

v_gene: TRBV7-2
j_gene: TRBJ2-5
abundance: .
d_gene: TRBD1
CDR3nt: TGTGCCAGCAGCTTCGGGACAGTTTACCAAGAGACCCAGTACTTC
CDR3aa: CASSFGTVYQETQYF

v_gene: TRBV7-8
j_gene: TRBJ2-1
abundance: .
d_gene: TRBD2
CDR3nt: TGTGCCAGCACCCTGGGACTAGCGGGTTTCAATGAGCAGTTCTTC
CDR3aa: CASTLGLAGFNEQFF

v_gene: TRBV19
j_gene: TRBJ2-3
abundance: .
d_gene: .
CDR3nt: TGTGCCAGTAGTTCTATGGGCGAGCGGTCCACAGATACGCAGTATTTT
CDR3aa: CASSSMGERSTDTQYF

v_gene: TRBV29-1
j_gene: TRBJ1-1
abundance: .
d_gene: .
CDR3nt: TGCAGCCCTTGGGGAGTGGGGACTGAAGCTTTCTTT
CDR3aa: CSPWGVGTEAFF